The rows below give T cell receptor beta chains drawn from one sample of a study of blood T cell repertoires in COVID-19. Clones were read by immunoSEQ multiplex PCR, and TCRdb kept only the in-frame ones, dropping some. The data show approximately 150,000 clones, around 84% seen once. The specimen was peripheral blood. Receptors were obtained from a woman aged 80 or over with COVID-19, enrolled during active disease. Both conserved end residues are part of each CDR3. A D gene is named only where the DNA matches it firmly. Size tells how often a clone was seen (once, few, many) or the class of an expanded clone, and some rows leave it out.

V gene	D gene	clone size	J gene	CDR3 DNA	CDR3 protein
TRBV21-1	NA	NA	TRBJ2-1	TGTGCCAGCAGCACCTCCCTAGGCGGGATCGCGAATGAGCAGTTCTTC	CASSTSLGGIANEQFF
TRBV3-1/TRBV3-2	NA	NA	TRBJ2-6	TGTGCCAGCAGCCAGACTGCTGGGGCCAACGTCCTGACTTTC	CASSQTAGANVLTF
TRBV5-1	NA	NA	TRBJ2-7	TGCGCCAGCAGCTTGTACAGAGACTACGAGCAGTACTTC	CASSLYRDYEQYF
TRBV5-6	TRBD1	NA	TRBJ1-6	TGTGCCAGCAGCCCGACAGGGGGTAGATCCCATTCACCCCTCCACTTT	CASSPTGGRSHSPLHF
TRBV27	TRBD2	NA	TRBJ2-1	TGTGCCAGCAGTCCCGCGTTTGCGGGGGTTAATGAGCAGTTCTTC	CASSPAFAGVNEQFF
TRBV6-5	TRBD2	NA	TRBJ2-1	TGTGCCAGCAGTCATGATGGACTAGCGGGAGAATATCAGTTCTTC	CASSHDGLAGEYQFF
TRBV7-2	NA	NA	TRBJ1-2	TGTGCCAGCAGCTTAAGGCAGGGACTCGATGGCTACACCTTC	CASSLRQGLDGYTF
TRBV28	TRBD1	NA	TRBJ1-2	TGTGCCAGCAGTTATTACAGGGGGCAAGGCTACACCTTC	CASSYYRGQGYTF
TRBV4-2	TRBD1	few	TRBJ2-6	TGTGCCAGCAGCCAAGATAATACAGGGGGCGCGGGTGGGGCCAACGTCCTGACTTTC	CASSQDNTGGAGGANVLTF
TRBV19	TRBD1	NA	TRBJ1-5	TGTGCCAGTACCGACAGGGGACGAAGCAATCAGCCCCAGCATTTT	CASTDRGRSNQPQHF
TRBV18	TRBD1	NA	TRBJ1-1	TGTGCCAGCTCACCGCAGGGGGGAAACACTGAAGCTTTCTTT	CASSPQGGNTEAFF
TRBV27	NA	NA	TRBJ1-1	TGTGCCAGCAGTTCCCGACAGAATCAGAACACTGAAGCTTTCTTT	CASSSRQNQNTEAFF
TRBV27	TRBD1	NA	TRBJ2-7	TGTGCCAGCAGCTTACAGGGGAAGGGCTACGAGCAGTACTTC	CASSLQGKGYEQYF
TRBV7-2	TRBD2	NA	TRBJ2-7	TGTGCCAGCAGCTTAGATAGGGCGGGAGTGTACGAGCAGTACTTC	CASSLDRAGVYEQYF
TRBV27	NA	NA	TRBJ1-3	TGTGCCAGCAGTGGAGGGTCCCTGGCAAATGGAAACACCATATATTTT	CASSGGSLANGNTIYF
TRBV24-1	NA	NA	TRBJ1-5	TGTGCCACCAGGGGGCGACTCGGTCAGCCCCAGCATTTT	CATRGRLGQPQHF